The 31 T cell receptor beta chains in this list originate from one sample, sequenced in a study of T-cell reconstitution after alpha-beta-depleted transplantation in children. The TCRbeta library was prepared with unique molecular identifiers. TCRdb called the PCR reads again in MiXCR, with one record for every CDR3 protein. The sample lists 780,000 or so distinct CDR3 sequences, 16% occurring once. The sequencing here drew on PBMCs, mostly from graft donor cells, taken 360 days after TCRalphabeta/CD19-depleted stem cell transplant. These receptors were taken from a male patient aged 5 to 17 who had a stem cell transplant for acute lymphoblastic leukemia, so the T cells may come from the graft donor.

V and J are TRBV11-2 and TRBJ2-3; D is perhaps TRBD1 (6 bases). V was cut by 4 bases and J by 0 bases, with 14 bases left in between. The germline CDR1 and CDR2 sequences are SGHAT and FQNNGV. The CDR3 consists of 16 residues. CDR3 in DNA: TGTGCCAGCAGCTCCCCCACAGGGCCTAGCACAGATACGCAGTATTTT. Its translation is CASSSPTGPSTDTQYF.

This clonotype was seen only once. J is TRBJ2-5 and V is TRBV7-9; D call uncertain. This CDR3 region has 11 residues. Germline CDR1 SEHNR, CDR2 FQNEAQ (reference sequence). V lost 4 bases and J 5 bases, leaving 5 bases between the germline ends. This CDR3 reads CASSSDETQYF. In nucleotides, the CDR3 is TGTGCCAGCAGCTCCGATGAGACCCAGTACTTC.

The chain carries TRBV7-2 and TRBJ2-3, with TRBD2 matching over 9 bases. This CDR3 is 16 amino acids long. V was pared by 1 base and J by 3 bases, with 5 bases of the junction left unmatched. CDR1 and CDR2 from the germline V gene are SGHTA and FQGNSA. CDR3 in DNA: TGTGCCAGCAGCTTAGGGTCTAGCGGGACTACAGATACGCAGTATTTT. Amino acids: CASSLGSSGTTDTQYF. Filled out from reference TRBV7-2 and TRBJ2-3, the complete variable domain reads GAGVSQSPSNKVTEKGKDVELRCDPISGHTALYWYRQSLGQGLEFLIYFQGNSAPDKSGLPSDRFSAERTGGSVSTLTIQRTQQEDSAVYLCASSLGSSGTTDTQYFGPGTRLTVL.

In its sample, this clonotype was seen a few times. The chain has TRBV20-1 and TRBJ2-1; D tentatively fits TRBD1 or TRBD2 (5 bases each). The CDR3 is 11 amino acids. CDR1 and CDR2 from the germline V gene are DFQATT and SNEGSKA (reference sequence). V gave up 6 bases and J gave up 10 bases, with 13 bases separating them. CDR3 residues: CSAGKGPEQFF. CDR3 DNA sequence: TGCAGTGCGGGGAAGGGACCGGAGCAGTTCTTC.

This chain links TRBV4-1 with TRBJ2-3; no clear D gene. The CDR3 has 14 amino acids. Trimming cost V 1 base and J 4 bases, with 9 bases left between them. Per the germline V gene, CDR1 is MGHRA and CDR2 is YSYEKL. The CDR3 region has the DNA TGCGCCAGCAGCCAAGGCCGCGCCGCAGATACGCAGTATTTT. Protein sequence: CASSQGRAADTQYF.

This clonotype was counted once. V is TRBV12-5 and J is TRBJ2-3; D is undetermined. This CDR3 region has 13 residues. Germline V CDR1 and CDR2: LGHNT, FRNRAP. V dropped 9 bases and J dropped 2 bases, with 12 bases sitting between them. The DNA for the CDR3 is TGTGCTAGCTTGGACGGAAACACAGATACGCAGTATTTT. This gives the protein CASLDGNTDTQYF.

The rearrangement uses TRBV7-9 and TRBJ2-7; maybe TRBD2 (6 bases). Germline CDR1 and CDR2: SEHNR and FQNEAQ (reference sequence). The CDR3 sequence is 16 residues long. Trimming cost V 4 bases and J 4 bases, with 20 bases left between them. The CDR3 here is CASSSGLGGALYEQYF. The CDR3 DNA is TGTGCCAGCAGCTCGGGGTTGGGCGGGGCCCTTTACGAGCAGTACTTC.

This clonotype was counted ten times or more. CDR3 nucleotides: TGTGCCAGCAATTCACAAGGATTGCTGGGCTACACCTTC. This codes for CASNSQGLLGYTF. The chain links TRBV28 to TRBJ1-2, with D unclear. Deletions cut 7 bases from V and 8 bases from J, with 17 bases between. Germline V gives CDR1 MDHEN, CDR2 SYDVKM. This CDR3 has 13 amino acids.

In this sample, this clonotype turned up a few times. This chain connects TRBV7-9 to TRBJ2-5, with 9 bases that match TRBD2. This CDR3 spans 15 amino acids. Trimming removed 6 bases from V and 6 bases from J; junction bases left unmatched: 11. In germline, CDR1 is SEHNR, CDR2 FQNEAQ (reference sequence). The CDR3 reads CASSPASGEDKTQYF. DNA for the CDR3: TGTGCCAGCAGTCCCGCTAGCGGGGAGGACAAGACCCAGTACTTC.

This clonotype was seen a few times. The V and J genes are TRBV27 and TRBJ2-4, with a possible D match to TRBD1 (5 bases). The germline V gene has CDR1 MNHEY and CDR2 SMNVEV (reference sequence). V dropped 1 base and J dropped 2 bases, with 12 bases sitting between them. CDR3 size: 16 residues. The CDR3 here is CASSLYQGISKNIQYF. The CDR3, as DNA: TGTGCCAGCAGTTTATACCAGGGAATTTCCAAAAACATTCAGTACTTC.

A few counts support this clonotype. This chain joins TRBV6-2 or TRBV6-3 and TRBJ1-4, with D hard to call. Germline CDR1 is MNHEY and CDR2 is SVGEGT. The CDR3 runs to 12 residues. V was clipped by 7 bases and J by 10 bases, with 13 bases between them. For the CDR3, the DNA is TGTGCCAGCACCGAAAGAAAAGGAAAACTGTTTTTT. This translates into CASTERKGKLFF.

J is TRBJ2-7 and V is TRBV4-2; tentative D call: TRBD1 (6 bases). The CDR3 consists of 20 residues. V lost 6 bases and J lost 2, with 32 bases in between. The germline CDR1 and CDR2 sequences are LGHNA and YNFKEQ. CDR3 in amino acids: CASSPGRLPYIVWGPYEQYF. For the CDR3, the DNA is TGTGCCAGCAGTCCGGGGCGTCTTCCTTATATTGTCTGGGGGCCCTACGAGCAGTACTTC.

This clonotype was detected ten times or more. This chain joins TRBV3-1 and TRBJ2-7; D ambiguous. Germline-derived CDR1 and CDR2 are LGHDT and YNNKEL (reference sequence). The CDR3 extends over 12 amino acids. V was shortened by 6 bases and J by 0 bases, with 6 bases between the two germline ends. This chain's CDR3 is CASRGISYEQYF. The CDR3 DNA sequence: TGTGCCAGCAGGGGGATCTCCTACGAGCAGTACTTC.

This clonotype was counted ten times or more. This chain links TRBV27 with TRBJ2-5; 8 bases map to TRBD1. Trimming removed 11 bases from V and 1 base from J; junction bases left unmatched: 3. Germline V gene sequence: CDR1 MNHEY, CDR2 SMNVEV (reference sequence). The CDR3 covers 12 residues. CDR3 sequence: CASGQGQETQYF. In DNA form, the CDR3 reads TGTGCCTCCGGACAGGGCCAAGAGACCCAGTACTTC.

The gene calls are TRBV5-1 and TRBJ2-5; 15 bases line up with TRBD2. The V and J ends lost 2 bases and 4 bases, in that order; junction bases with no gene match: 6. This CDR3 comprises 17 residues. Germline CDR1 SGHRS, CDR2 YFSETQ. The CDR3 DNA follows: TGCGCCAGCAGCTTCCGCCGGACTAGCGGGGGGGCAGAGACCCAGTACTTC. This gives the protein CASSFRRTSGGAETQYF.

This chain connects TRBV7-9 to TRBJ2-7; the D is unclear. This CDR3 is built from 15 residues. Trimming removed 4 bases at V and 7 bases at J, with 20 bases between. Germline assignment: CDR1 SEHNR and CDR2 FQNEAQ (reference sequence). In DNA form, the CDR3 reads TGTGCCAGCAGCTCCTCCCAGGACCTCCTATGGGAGCAGTACTTC. The encoded protein is CASSSSQDLLWEQYF.

This clonotype was observed many times. J is TRBJ2-1 and V is TRBV7-8; 10 bases agree with TRBD2. V lost 1 base, J lost 5 bases, and 2 bases stayed unmatched. The CDR3 length is 15 residues. Germline CDR1 SGHVS, CDR2 FQNEAQ. In DNA, the CDR3 is TGTGCCAGCAGCTTAGGAGGACTAGCGGACAATGAGCAGTTCTTC. It yields the protein CASSLGGLADNEQFF.

The chain recombines TRBV11-1 with TRBJ2-2, with a possible D match to TRBD1 (5 bases). V lost 2 bases and J lost 2, with 18 bases in between. The length of the CDR3 is 18 residues. Germline CDR1 is SGHAT and CDR2 is FQDESV (reference sequence). In DNA, the CDR3 is TGTGCCAGCAGCTTAAGAGGCGTCCCAGGGTCCAACACCGGGGAGCTGTTTTTT. Its protein is CASSLRGVPGSNTGELFF.

The chain is built from TRBV13 and TRBJ2-1, with TRBD2 matching 11 bases. Germline-derived CDR1 and CDR2 are PRHDT and FYEKMQ (reference sequence). The length of the CDR3 is 17 residues. Trimming at V came to 5 bases and at J to 3 bases, leaving 9 bases not matched to a gene. In nucleotides, the CDR3 is TGTGCCAGCAGCCCTACCGGACTAGCGGGCGTCTACAATGAGCAGTTCTTC. Amino acid sequence: CASSPTGLAGVYNEQFF.

V and J are TRBV4-1 and TRBJ2-7; D is possibly TRBD2 (5 bases). The CDR3 runs 17 residues. V lost 5 bases, J lost 2 bases, and 22 bases lay in between. CDR1 is MGHRA, CDR2 YSYEKL, per germline. The CDR3 is CASSYGVGGRTTYEQYF. Here the CDR3 DNA reads TGCGCCAGCAGCTACGGGGTCGGCGGCAGAACCACCTACGAGCAGTACTTC.

This clonotype has a handful of counts. This chain uses TRBV2 with TRBJ2-1, with D uncertain. The germline V gene has CDR1 SNHLY and CDR2 FYNNEI. V lost 7 bases to trimming and J lost 4 bases, with 11 bases between them. The CDR3 loop spans 13 amino acids. For the CDR3, the DNA is TGTGCCAGCAAAAGCTCTGGTTACAATGAGCAGTTCTTC. It yields the protein CASKSSGYNEQFF.

The rearrangement links TRBV2 to TRBJ1-4, with a tentative D call TRBD1 (6 bases). Trimming shortened V by 5 bases and J by 4 bases, and 26 bases separated the two germline ends. Germline loops: CDR1 SNHLY, CDR2 FYNNEI. This CDR3 is built from 19 residues. The CDR3 protein is CASSSYRAYIEHSNEKLFF. CDR3 DNA: TGTGCCAGCAGTAGCTACAGGGCGTATATCGAGCACAGTAATGAAAAACTGTTTTTT.

J is TRBJ1-1 and V is TRBV5-1, with 7 positions matching TRBD1. The V gene's germline CDR1 is SGHRS and CDR2 YFSETQ. Losses at the gene ends were 6 bases for V and 1 base for J; bases not matched to a gene: 6. The CDR3 extends over 14 amino acids. CDR3 loop: CASKRQGPNTEAFF. CDR3 in DNA: TGCGCCAGCAAAAGACAGGGTCCGAACACTGAAGCTTTCTTT.

The rearrangement joins TRBV3-1 to TRBJ2-7; D is possibly TRBD2 (5 bases). Germline-derived CDR1 and CDR2 are LGHDT and YNNKEL (reference sequence). V was pared by 3 bases and J by 3 bases, with 18 bases between. The CDR3 loop spans 16 amino acids. CDR3 region: CASSQGLLGLVYEQYF. The CDR3 DNA reads TGTGCCAGCAGCCAGGGCCTACTAGGACTCGTCTACGAGCAGTACTTC.

At least ten counts were recorded for this clonotype. The V gene is TRBV10-2, the J gene TRBJ2-1; 9 nucleotides agree with TRBD1. Germline-derived CDR1 and CDR2 are WSHSY and SAAADI. The trim removed 7 bases at V and 2 bases at J, leaving 0 bases unmatched. The CDR3 runs to 13 residues. The CDR3 nucleotides are TGCGCCAGCAACAGGGGGCCCTACAATGAGCAGTTCTTC. As protein: CASNRGPYNEQFF.

Ten or more counts support this clonotype. The gene calls are TRBV29-1 and TRBJ2-1; TRBD1 might be the D (6 bases). CDR1 is SQVTM and CDR2 is ANQGSEA in the germline V gene. Trimming pared 7 bases from V and 4 bases from J, leaving 14 bases between. This CDR3 comprises 13 residues. The CDR3 DNA follows: TGCAGCGGACAGGACTTAGGGTACAATGAGCAGTTCTTC. This encodes CSGQDLGYNEQFF.

In its sample, this clonotype was seen many times. The junction departs from germline at one end; a sequencing error may be responsible. The rearrangement joins TRBV4-1 to TRBJ2-7, with D perhaps matching TRBD2 (6 bases). The germline CDR1 and CDR2 sequences are MGHRA and YSYEKL. The CDR3 is 13 amino acids. The CDR3 bases are TGTGCCAGCAGCCAAGGGACTCGGTACGAGCAGTACTTC. Translated, it gives CASSQGTRYEQYF.

The chain links TRBV5-1 to TRBJ2-7, with D possibly being TRBD2 (6 bases). Per the germline V gene, CDR1 is SGHRS and CDR2 is YFSETQ. V gave up 0 bases and J gave up 2 bases, with 9 bases separating them. The CDR3 runs to 14 residues. Here the CDR3 DNA reads TGCGCCAGCAGCTTGGGCGGGGAAGCCTACGAGCAGTACTTC. Translated, it gives CASSLGGEAYEQYF.

This clonotype was seen just once. This chain connects TRBV5-6 to TRBJ2-3; 13 bases are a match to TRBD2. The ends lost 3 bases at V and 5 bases at J; junction bases unmatched: 15. Germline loops: CDR1 SGHDT, CDR2 YYEEEE. The CDR3 contains 19 residues. In DNA, the CDR3 is TGTGCCAGCAGCTCCTTCCCCCAACTAGCGGGAGGGCCTTTAGATACGCAGTATTTT. Protein: CASSSFPQLAGGPLDTQYF.

This clonotype was detected only a few times. V usage is TRBV11-3 and J usage is TRBJ2-2; D call uncertain. This CDR3 has 12 residues. Germline V lookup: CDR1 SGHNT, CDR2 YENEEA. The V and J ends lost 7 bases and 5 bases respectively, with 8 bases between them. The CDR3 nucleotides are TGTGCCAGCATTTTTCCTACCGGGGAGCTGTTTTTT. Encoded protein: CASIFPTGELFF. The whole variable domain, remainder taken from reference TRBV11-3 and TRBJ2-2, is EAGVVQSPRYKIIEKKQPVAFWCNPISGHNTLYWYLQNLGQGPELLIRYENEEAVDDSQLPKDRFSAERLKGVDSTLKIQPAELGDSAVYLCASIFPTGELFFGEGSRLTVL.

This clonotype has more than one count but fewer than ten. The rearrangement links TRBV2 to TRBJ2-7; the D gene is possibly TRBD2 (5 bases). The CDR3 spans 14 residues. CDR1 is SNHLY and CDR2 is FYNNEI in the germline V gene. Trimming stripped 4 bases from V and 5 bases from J, with 15 bases between. The chain's CDR3 is CASSAEGLSNEQYF. CDR3 DNA sequence: TGTGCCAGCAGTGCCGAGGGCCTATCAAACGAGCAGTACTTC.